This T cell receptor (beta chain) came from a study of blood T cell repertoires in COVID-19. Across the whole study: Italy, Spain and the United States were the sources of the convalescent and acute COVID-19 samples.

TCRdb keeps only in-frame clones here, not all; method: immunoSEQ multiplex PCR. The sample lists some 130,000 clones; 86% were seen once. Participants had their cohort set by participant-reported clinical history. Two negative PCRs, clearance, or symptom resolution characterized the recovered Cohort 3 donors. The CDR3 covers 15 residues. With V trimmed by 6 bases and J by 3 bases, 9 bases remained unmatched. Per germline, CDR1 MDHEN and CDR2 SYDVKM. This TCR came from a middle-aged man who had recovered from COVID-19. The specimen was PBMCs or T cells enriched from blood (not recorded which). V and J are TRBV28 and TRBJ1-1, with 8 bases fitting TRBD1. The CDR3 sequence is CASSIPSRGHTEAFF. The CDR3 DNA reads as TGTGCCAGCAGCATACCCAGCAGGGGGCACACTGAAGCTTTCTTT.